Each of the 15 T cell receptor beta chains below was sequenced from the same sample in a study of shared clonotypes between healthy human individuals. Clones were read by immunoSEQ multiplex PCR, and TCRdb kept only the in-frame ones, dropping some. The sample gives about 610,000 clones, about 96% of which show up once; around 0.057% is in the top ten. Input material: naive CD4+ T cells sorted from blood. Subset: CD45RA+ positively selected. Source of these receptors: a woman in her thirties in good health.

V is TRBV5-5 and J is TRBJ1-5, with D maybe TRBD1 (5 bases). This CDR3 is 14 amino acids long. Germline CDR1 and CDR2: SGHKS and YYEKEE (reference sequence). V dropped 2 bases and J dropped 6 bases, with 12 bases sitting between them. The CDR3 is CASSLQIQGQPQHF. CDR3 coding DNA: TGTGCCAGCAGCTTACAGATCCAGGGTCAGCCCCAGCATTTT.

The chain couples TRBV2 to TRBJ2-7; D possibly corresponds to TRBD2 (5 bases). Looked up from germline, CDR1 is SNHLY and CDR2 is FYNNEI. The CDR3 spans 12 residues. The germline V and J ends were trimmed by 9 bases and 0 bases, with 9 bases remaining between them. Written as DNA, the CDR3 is TGTGCCAGTACTAGGGACTCCTACGAGCAGTACTTC. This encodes CASTRDSYEQYF. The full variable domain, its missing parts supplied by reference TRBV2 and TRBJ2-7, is EPEVTQTPSHQVTQMGQEVILRCVPISNHLYFYWYRQILGQKVEFLVSFYNNEISEKSEIFDDQFSVERPDGSNFTLKIRSTKLEDSAMYFCASTRDSYEQYFGPGTRLTVT.

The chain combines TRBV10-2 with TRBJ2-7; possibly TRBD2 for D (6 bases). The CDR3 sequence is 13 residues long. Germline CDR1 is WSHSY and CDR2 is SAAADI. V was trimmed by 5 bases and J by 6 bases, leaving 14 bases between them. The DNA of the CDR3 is TGCGCCAGCAGTACCTTAACTAGCTTCGAGCAGTACTTC. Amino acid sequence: CASSTLTSFEQYF.

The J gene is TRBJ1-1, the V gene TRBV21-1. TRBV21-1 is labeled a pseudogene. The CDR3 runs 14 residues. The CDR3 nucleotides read TGTGCCAGCCGAAGGGCGGGGAAGGACACTGAAGCTTTCTTT. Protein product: CASRRAGKDTEAFF.

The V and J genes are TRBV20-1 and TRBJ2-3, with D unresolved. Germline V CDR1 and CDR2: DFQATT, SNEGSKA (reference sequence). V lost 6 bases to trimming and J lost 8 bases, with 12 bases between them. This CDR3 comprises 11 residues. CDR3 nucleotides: TGCAGTGCCTCTCAAAGGTCTACGCAGTATTTT. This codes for CSASQRSTQYF.

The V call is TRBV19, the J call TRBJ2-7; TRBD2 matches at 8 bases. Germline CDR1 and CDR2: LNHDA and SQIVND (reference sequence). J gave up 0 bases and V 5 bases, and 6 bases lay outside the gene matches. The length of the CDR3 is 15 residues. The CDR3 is CASSETSAGSYEQYF. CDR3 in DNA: TGTGCCAGTAGTGAGACTAGCGCCGGCTCCTACGAGCAGTACTTC.

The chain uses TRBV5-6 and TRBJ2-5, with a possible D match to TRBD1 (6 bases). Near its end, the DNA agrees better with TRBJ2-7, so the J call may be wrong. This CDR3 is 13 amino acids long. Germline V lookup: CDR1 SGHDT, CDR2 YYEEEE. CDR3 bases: TGTGCCAGCAGCCGGACGACAGGCTCCGAGCAGTACTTC. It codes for CASSRTTGSEQYF.

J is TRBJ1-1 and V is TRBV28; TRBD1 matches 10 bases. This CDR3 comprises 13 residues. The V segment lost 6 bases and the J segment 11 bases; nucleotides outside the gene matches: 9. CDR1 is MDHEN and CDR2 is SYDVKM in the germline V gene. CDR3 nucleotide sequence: TGTGCCAGCAGGACCAGGGGACAGGGGCAGGCTTTCTTT. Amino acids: CASRTRGQGQAFF.

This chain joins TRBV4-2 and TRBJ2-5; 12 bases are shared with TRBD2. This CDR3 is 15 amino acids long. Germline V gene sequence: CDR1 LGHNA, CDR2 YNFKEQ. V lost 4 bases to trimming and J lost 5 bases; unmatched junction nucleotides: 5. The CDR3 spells CASSRLAGVAETQYF. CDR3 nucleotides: TGTGCCAGCAGCCGACTAGCGGGAGTGGCCGAGACCCAGTACTTC.

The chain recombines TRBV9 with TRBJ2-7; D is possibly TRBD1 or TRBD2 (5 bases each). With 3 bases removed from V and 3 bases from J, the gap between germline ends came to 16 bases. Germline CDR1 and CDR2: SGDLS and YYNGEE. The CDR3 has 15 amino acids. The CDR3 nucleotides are TGTGCCAGCAGCGGGGGGACCGAGGGCCACTACGAGCAGTACTTC. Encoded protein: CASSGGTEGHYEQYF.

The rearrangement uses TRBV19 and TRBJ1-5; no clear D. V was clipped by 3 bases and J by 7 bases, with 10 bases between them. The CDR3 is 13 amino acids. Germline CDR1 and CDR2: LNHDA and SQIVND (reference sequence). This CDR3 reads CASSIGPGQPQHF. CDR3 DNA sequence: TGTGCCAGTAGTATTGGACCGGGACAGCCCCAGCATTTT.

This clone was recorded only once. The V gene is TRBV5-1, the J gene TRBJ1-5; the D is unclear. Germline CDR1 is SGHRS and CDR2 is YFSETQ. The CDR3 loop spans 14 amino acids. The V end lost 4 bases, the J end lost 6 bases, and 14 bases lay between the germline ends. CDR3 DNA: TGCGCCAGCAGCACCGGCGCTGGAGGTCAGCCCCAGCATTTT. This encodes CASSTGAGGQPQHF.

The CDR3 here is CASSWDYRDEQFF. CDR3 DNA sequence: TGTGCCAGCAGCTGGGACTATCGGGATGAGCAGTTCTTC. This chain joins TRBV28 and TRBJ2-1, with 7 bases fitting TRBD2. With V trimmed by 6 bases and J by 8 bases, 7 bases remained unmatched. From germline, CDR1 is MDHEN and CDR2 SYDVKM. The CDR3 totals 13 residues.

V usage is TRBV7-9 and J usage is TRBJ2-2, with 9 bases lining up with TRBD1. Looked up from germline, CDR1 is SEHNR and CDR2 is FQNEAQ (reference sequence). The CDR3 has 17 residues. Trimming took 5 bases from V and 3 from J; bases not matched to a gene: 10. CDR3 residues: CASSLLRDRVDTGELFF. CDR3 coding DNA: TGTGCCAGCAGCCTCCTCCGGGACAGGGTGGACACCGGGGAGCTGTTTTTT.

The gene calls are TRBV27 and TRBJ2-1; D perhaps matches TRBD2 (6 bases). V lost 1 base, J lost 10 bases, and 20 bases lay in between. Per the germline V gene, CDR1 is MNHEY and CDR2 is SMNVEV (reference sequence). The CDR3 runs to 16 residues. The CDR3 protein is CASSLFPGLALLEQFF. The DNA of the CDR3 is TGTGCCAGCAGTTTATTTCCAGGCCTAGCGTTGTTGGAGCAGTTCTTC.